Shown below are 20 T cell receptor beta chains from a single sample sequenced in a study of shared clonotypes between healthy human individuals. Some clones are missing from TCRdb's copy, which holds only in-frame ones; the method was immunoSEQ multiplex PCR. Among about 1 million clones, approximately 68% were seen once, and the ten largest hold approximately 1.5%. Sample: memory CD4+ T cells sorted from blood. Subset denoted: CD45RA-negative fraction. The receptors derive from a man younger than 30 in good health.

About this clone: The same CDR3 arises from other DNA sequences in this sample as well. The genes are TRBV6-5 and TRBJ1-5, with D unresolved. V dropped 0 bases and J dropped 6 bases, with 9 bases sitting between them. Germline V CDR1 and CDR2: MNHEY, SVGAGI. The CDR3 sequence is 14 residues long. CDR3 amino acids: CASSYSGRGQPQHF. CDR3 nucleotide sequence: TGTGCCAGCAGTTACTCAGGGAGAGGTCAGCCCCAGCATTTT.

This sequence joins TRBV2 and TRBJ1-1; a weak D match, TRBD1 (6 bases). Between the trimmed V and J ends, which lost 4 bases and 1 base, there was a span of 10 bases. Germline CDR1 and CDR2: SNHLY and FYNNEI. The CDR3 is 14 residues long. CDR3 sequence: CASSVARGNTEAFF. Written as DNA, the CDR3 is TGTGCCAGCAGTGTGGCCAGGGGGAACACTGAAGCTTTCTTT.

This clone was recorded a few times. The gene calls are TRBV5-1 and TRBJ2-3, with 12 bases lining up with TRBD2. With 6 bases clipped from V and 5 bases from J, the junction kept 7 bases outside the gene matches. Germline V lookup: CDR1 SGHRS, CDR2 YFSETQ. The CDR3 has 15 amino acids. CDR3 nucleotides: TGCGCCAGCATGGCTAGCGGGGGGGCCCAAGATACGCAGTATTTT. Translating gives CASMASGGAQDTQYF.

The genes are TRBV2 and TRBJ2-1; TRBD2 agrees at 9 bases. Germline values: CDR1 SNHLY, CDR2 FYNNEI. This CDR3 is built from 13 residues. V shed 6 bases, J shed 5 bases, and the junction held 2 bases outside the gene matches. In nucleotides, the CDR3 is TGTGCCAGCAGAGGACTAGCGAACAATGAGCAGTTCTTC. The encoded protein is CASRGLANNEQFF.

This clone has just one count. The rearrangement uses TRBV10-3 and TRBJ1-1; D gene ambiguous. Germline assignment: CDR1 ENHRY and CDR2 SYGVKD. The CDR3 spans 15 residues. Between the trimmed V and J ends, which lost 0 bases and 3 bases, there was a span of 11 bases. This chain's CDR3 is CAISESGLMDTEAFF. The CDR3 region has the DNA TGTGCCATCAGTGAGTCGGGATTAATGGACACTGAAGCTTTCTTT.

The genes are TRBV5-4 and TRBJ2-7; D might be TRBD1 (5 bases). Germline CDR1 is SGHNT and CDR2 is YYREEE (reference sequence). There are 13 residues in the CDR3. The V end lost 3 bases, the J end lost 3 bases, and 10 bases lay between the germline ends. In nucleotides, the CDR3 is TGTGCCAGCAGCTCCTGGGGCTTCTACGAGCAGTACTTC. It yields the protein CASSSWGFYEQYF.

The rearrangement links TRBV18 to TRBJ2-7; 11 bases are a match to TRBD2. Trimming at V came to 3 bases and at J to 0 bases, leaving 7 bases not matched to a gene. The CDR3 loop spans 17 amino acids. Germline CDR1 is KGHSH and CDR2 is LQKENI. For the CDR3, the DNA is TGTGCCAGCTCACCCGTAGCGGGAGGGACTTTCTCCTACGAGCAGTACTTC. Protein: CASSPVAGGTFSYEQYF.

CDR3 region: CASSFWAADTQYF. The DNA of the CDR3 is TGTGCCAGCAGCTTCTGGGCGGCAGATACGCAGTATTTT. This chain joins TRBV11-2 and TRBJ2-3; D is unclear. This CDR3 region has 13 residues. Trimming took off 3 bases at V and 4 bases at J, with 8 bases between the two ends. Germline assignment: CDR1 SGHAT and CDR2 FQNNGV. Supplemented by reference TRBV11-2 and TRBJ2-3, the full variable domain reads EAGVAQSPRYKIIEKRQSVAFWCNPISGHATLYWYQQILGQGPKLLIQFQNNGVVDDSQLPKDRFSAERLKGVDSTLKIQPAKLEDSAVYLCASSFWAADTQYFGPGTRLTVL.

V and J are TRBV5-4 and TRBJ1-1, with a weak D call TRBD1 (6 bases). The CDR3 totals 14 residues. Trimming left V 0 bases short and J 4 bases short, with 10 bases between. Germline V lookup: CDR1 SGHNT, CDR2 YYREEE (reference sequence). CDR3 amino acids: CASSLGGASTEAFF. DNA for the CDR3: TGTGCCAGCAGCTTGGGGGGGGCGAGCACTGAAGCTTTCTTT.

This clone was picked up one time. The V and J genes are TRBV6-5 and TRBJ1-1; no clear D. This CDR3 spans 13 amino acids. Germline assignment: CDR1 MNHEY and CDR2 SVGAGI. Trimming left V 6 bases short and J 1 base short, with 9 bases between. The CDR3 here is CASSLQPNTEAFF. The DNA for the CDR3 is TGTGCCAGCAGCCTACAGCCGAACACTGAAGCTTTCTTT.

The chain joins TRBV29-1 to TRBJ2-7, with D perhaps matching TRBD1 or TRBD2 (5 bases each). Trimming removed 3 bases from V and 3 bases from J, with 12 bases in between. Germline CDR1 is SQVTM and CDR2 is ANQGSEA. CDR3 length equals 13 residues. The CDR3 loop reads CSVEGDVNYEQYF. The CDR3 DNA reads as TGCAGCGTTGAGGGGGACGTAAACTACGAGCAGTACTTC.

The gene calls are TRBV9 and TRBJ1-2, with unresolved D. The germline V and J ends were trimmed by 3 bases and 5 bases, with 23 bases remaining between them. The CDR3 covers 17 residues. CDR1 is SGDLS and CDR2 is YYNGEE in the germline V gene. The CDR3 loop is CASSANLRTSGTYGYTF. The CDR3 coding sequence is TGTGCCAGCAGCGCGAACTTAAGGACCTCTGGAACGTATGGCTACACCTTC.

The gene calls are TRBV18 and TRBJ1-2, with a possible D match to TRBD1 (5 bases). Trimming took off 8 bases at V and 6 bases at J, with 10 bases between the two ends. Germline-derived CDR1 and CDR2 are KGHSH and LQKENI. The CDR3 has 11 residues. CDR3 coding DNA: TGTGCCAGCACGCAGGGAGATGGCTACACCTTC. As protein: CASTQGDGYTF.

This chain uses TRBV7-3 with TRBJ2-3, with D hard to call. The CDR3 totals 13 residues. Germline assignment: CDR1 SGHTA and CDR2 FQGTGA. Trimming took off 1 base at V and 4 bases at J, with 6 bases between the two ends. The CDR3 spells CASSLRAADTQYF. CDR3 nucleotide sequence: TGTGCCAGCAGCTTAAGGGCCGCAGATACGCAGTATTTT.

A word on this clone: The identical CDR3 is also encoded by other nucleotide sequences in the sample. V is TRBV4-3 and J is TRBJ2-7, with a tentative D call TRBD2 (6 bases). V shed 0 bases and J shed 3 bases, with 9 bases lying between them. Germline CDR1 LGHNA, CDR2 YSLEER. The CDR3 loop spans 14 amino acids. CDR3 in DNA: TGCGCCAGCAGCCAAGATGGGGGGAACTACGAGCAGTACTTC. Protein product: CASSQDGGNYEQYF.

Concerning this clone itself: This may come from a read error, since a much larger clone is one base off. The sample carries other DNA sequences with the same CDR3. The rearrangement links TRBV20-1 to TRBJ2-1, with unresolved D. The CDR3 extends over 11 amino acids. V was pared by 3 bases and J by 4 bases, with 4 bases between. Germline values: CDR1 DFQATT, CDR2 SNEGSKA (reference sequence). The CDR3 here is CSASGYNEQFF. Written as DNA, the CDR3 is TGCAGTGCTAGCGGGTACAATGAGCAGTTCTTC.

This clone showed up just a few times. Additional DNA sequences in this sample encode the identical CDR3. This rearrangement joins TRBV5-1 to TRBJ2-2, with D tentatively TRBD2 (6 bases). Germline CDR1 is SGHRS and CDR2 is YFSETQ. V was cut by 0 bases and J by 0 bases, with 6 bases left in between. The CDR3 extends over 15 amino acids. This chain's CDR3 is CASSLAGANTGELFF. In DNA form, the CDR3 reads TGCGCCAGCAGCTTGGCGGGGGCGAACACCGGGGAGCTGTTTTTT. The variable domain in full, with the rest retrieved from reference TRBV5-1 and TRBJ2-2, is KAGVTQTPRYLIKTRGQQVTLSCSPISGHRSVSWYQQTPGQGLQFLFEYFSETQRNKGNFPGRFSGRQFSNSRSEMNVSTLELGDSALYLCASSLAGANTGELFFGEGSRLTVL.

The V and J genes are TRBV29-1 and TRBJ1-2; D ambiguous. Germline CDR1 reads SQVTM; CDR2 reads ANQGSEA. This CDR3 contains 14 residues. V was cut by 0 bases and J by 7 bases, with 15 bases left in between. CDR3 loop: CSVEDNVSRVGYTF. For the CDR3, the DNA is TGCAGCGTTGAAGATAATGTTTCAAGGGTTGGCTACACCTTC.

The CDR3 coding sequence is TGTGCCAGCTCCAAAGGGACAGGGGCTAAGAACACCGGGGAGCTGTTTTTT. Amino acids: CASSKGTGAKNTGELFF. The J gene is TRBJ2-2, the V gene TRBV19; 10 bases are shared with TRBD1. Germline assignment: CDR1 LNHDA and CDR2 SQIVND (reference sequence). The CDR3 is 17 residues long. Unmatched junction bases numbered 11, after V lost 9 bases and J lost 1 base.

The chain uses TRBV7-6 and TRBJ1-5; D is unclear. The CDR3 has 13 residues. Germline V lookup: CDR1 SGHVS, CDR2 FNYEAQ. Trimming took off 2 bases at V and 6 bases at J, with 8 bases between the two ends. The CDR3 region has the DNA TGTGCCAGCAGCTTAACAGACACTCAGCCCCAGCATTTT. This translates into CASSLTDTQPQHF.